Each of the 29 T cell receptor beta chains below was sequenced from the same sample in a study of T cell clones after liver transplantation (dated by TCRdb to about 2019). The library came from the immunoSEQ multiplex PCR assay. The immuneACCESS repertoire file appears here via TCRdb, limited to in-frame rearrangements. These files lack a portion of the clones; in checked studies, under half of the deficit traces to unresolved V genes, and the cause of the others is not known. Counted in this sample were 49,000 or so clones; approximately 71% of them appeared once. 9.5% to 10% of the sample is taken by the ten largest. Sequences were derived from CD4+ T cells from blood, sampled roughly 56 months after liver transplant. The receptors shown here come from a human patient who received a liver transplant. After a transplant, the graft donor may have provided part of the T cells.

This clone was recorded only once. The chain employs TRBV4-1 and TRBJ2-7; 7 bases agree with TRBD1. With 1 base clipped from V and 0 bases from J, the junction kept 3 bases outside the gene matches. Germline V CDR1 and CDR2: MGHRA, YSYEKL. There are 15 residues in the CDR3. CDR3 in amino acids: CASSQGGQVSYEQYF. The CDR3 DNA reads TGCGCCAGCAGCCAAGGCGGACAGGTCTCCTACGAGCAGTACTTC.

This clone was detected only a few times. This chain uses TRBV4-1 with TRBJ2-1; D possibly corresponds to TRBD1 (6 bases). CDR3 length equals 17 residues. The V end lost 0 bases, the J end lost 0 bases, and 12 bases lay between the germline ends. From germline, CDR1 is MGHRA and CDR2 YSYEKL. This chain's CDR3 is CASSQDPLDSSYNEQFF. In nucleotides, the CDR3 is TGCGCCAGCAGCCAAGATCCGTTGGACAGCTCCTACAATGAGCAGTTCTTC.

CDR3 sequence (DNA): TGTGCCAGCAGCTTAAATACGGGGGAGAACACTGAAGCTTTCTTT. Translating it yields CASSLNTGENTEAFF. The chain links TRBV7-3 to TRBJ1-1; tentatively, D is TRBD1 (5 bases). V dropped 1 base and J dropped 1 base, with 10 bases sitting between them. Germline lookup yields CDR1 SGHTA and CDR2 FQGTGA. The CDR3 has 15 residues.

There are a few counts of this clone. The V call is TRBV11-1, the J call TRBJ1-1; possibly TRBD1 for D (5 bases). The CDR3 runs 12 residues. The V gene lost 1 base and the J gene lost 7 bases, with 7 bases spanning the gap. Germline CDR1 is SGHAT and CDR2 is FQDESV (reference sequence). CDR3 sequence reads: CASSLDRYEAFF. CDR3 nucleotide sequence: TGTGCCAGCAGCTTAGACAGGTATGAAGCTTTCTTT.

The CDR3 DNA sequence: TGTGCCAGCAGTTCAGACAGGGGCCTTAATTCACCCCTCCACTTT. As protein: CASSSDRGLNSPLHF. This rearrangement joins TRBV25-1 to TRBJ1-6; 8 bases are a match to TRBD1. Germline loops: CDR1 MGHDK, CDR2 SYGVNS. After removal of 5 bases from V and 6 bases from J, the junction contained 6 bases not matched to a gene. This CDR3 has 15 residues.

The V gene is TRBV7-9, the J gene TRBJ2-5; tentatively, D is TRBD1 (5 bases). V lost 6 bases, J lost 1 base, and 18 bases lay in between. The CDR3 covers 16 residues. In germline, CDR1 is SEHNR, CDR2 FQNEAQ (reference sequence). The CDR3 spells CASSLNRISLQETQYF. DNA of the CDR3: TGTGCCAGCAGTTTAAACAGGATCTCCCTCCAAGAGACCCAGTACTTC.

The chain recombines TRBV9 with TRBJ1-1; D not certain. The CDR3 contains 13 residues. V gave up 0 bases and J gave up 0 bases, with 3 bases separating them. Germline V gene sequence: CDR1 SGDLS, CDR2 YYNGEE. The CDR3 DNA follows: TGTGCCAGCAGCGTAGAACTGAACACTGAAGCTTTCTTT. It yields the protein CASSVELNTEAFF.

This chain joins TRBV25-1 and TRBJ1-1; TRBD1 aligns across 7 bases. J gave up 1 base and V 10 bases, and 21 bases lay outside the gene matches. CDR1 and CDR2 (germline): MGHDK, SYGVNS. This CDR3 contains 18 residues. DNA of the CDR3: TGTGCCACTCCGACCCCTCGACAGGGAAGGCGTGGGAACACTGAAGCTTTCTTT. Encoded protein: CATPTPRQGRRGNTEAFF.

V is TRBV7-2 and J is TRBJ2-3, with a weak D call TRBD1 (5 bases). Germline values: CDR1 SGHTA, CDR2 FQGNSA. The CDR3 length is 15 residues. The V end lost 3 bases, the J end lost 2 bases, and 12 bases lay between the germline ends. The DNA for the CDR3 is TGTGCCAGCAGCTTTGCTAGTGGGGCCACAGATACGCAGTATTTT. Amino acid sequence: CASSFASGATDTQYF.

The V call is TRBV7-2, the J call TRBJ2-3; D remains ambiguous. The germline V gene encodes CDR1 SGHTA and CDR2 FQGNSA. The CDR3 sequence is 12 residues long. V lost 5 bases, J lost 6 bases, and 9 bases lay in between. The CDR3 nucleotides read TGTGCCAGCAGCCCTAGTTCTGATACGCAGTATTTT. Translated: CASSPSSDTQYF.

This clone showed up just once. V gene TRBV7-8 combines with J gene TRBJ1-3, with D unclear. Germline loops: CDR1 SGHVS, CDR2 FQNEAQ. This CDR3 region has 13 residues. V was shortened by 3 bases and J by 11 bases, with 14 bases between the two germline ends. The DNA for the CDR3 is TGTGCCAGCAGCTTGTCACAGTCGATCTCCATATATTTT. Translated: CASSLSQSISIYF.

Notes on this clone: Distinct nucleotide sequences in the sample also encode this CDR3. The rearrangement joins TRBV11-1 to TRBJ2-5; 13 nucleotides align to TRBD2. Germline V gene data show CDR1 as SGHAT and CDR2 as FQDESV (reference sequence). This CDR3 is built from 15 residues. Trimming removed 5 bases from V and 1 base from J; junction bases left unmatched: 1. The CDR3 here is CASSRTSGGQETQYF. The CDR3 region has the DNA TGTGCCAGCAGCCGGACTAGCGGGGGCCAAGAGACCCAGTACTTC. Looking up the rest from reference TRBV11-1 and TRBJ2-5 gives the full variable domain: EAEVAQSPRYKITEKSQAVAFWCDPISGHATLYWYRQILGQGPELLVQFQDESVVDDSQLPKDRFSAERLKGVDSTLKIQPAELGDSAMYLCASSRTSGGQETQYFGPGTRLLVL.

The chain links TRBV11-2 to TRBJ2-1; D might be TRBD1 or TRBD2, each matching 5 bases. This CDR3 spans 14 amino acids. V was cut by 5 bases and J by 2 bases, with 10 bases left in between. Germline assignment: CDR1 SGHAT and CDR2 FQNNGV. Here the CDR3 reads CASSNRDAYNEQFF. CDR3 in DNA: TGTGCCAGCAGCAATCGGGACGCCTACAATGAGCAGTTCTTC.

This clone appeared a few times. The chain combines TRBV5-1 with TRBJ1-6; no clear D. The CDR3 extends over 15 amino acids. V was cut by 1 base and J by 0 bases, with 5 bases left in between. The germline gives CDR1 SGHRS, CDR2 YFSETQ. In DNA form, the CDR3 reads TGCGCCAGCAGCTTGAGTGTCTCCTATAATTCACCCCTCCACTTT. Translating gives CASSLSVSYNSPLHF.

This sequence joins TRBV7-8 and TRBJ1-1; D is ambiguous. V lost 0 bases and J 10 bases, leaving 15 bases between the germline ends. The CDR3 runs 14 residues. Germline V gene sequence: CDR1 SGHVS, CDR2 FQNEAQ. The CDR3 region is CASSLAVTRWAAFF. CDR3 bases: TGTGCCAGCAGCTTAGCTGTCACCCGCTGGGCAGCTTTCTTT.

This sequence joins TRBV5-4 and TRBJ2-7; TRBD2 aligns across 15 bases. V lost 4 bases and J lost 7; bases outside the gene matches: 9. Germline V gives CDR1 SGHNT, CDR2 YYREEE (reference sequence). This CDR3 has 16 residues. CDR3 region: CASSRRTSGGASEQYF. The CDR3 DNA sequence: TGTGCCAGCAGCCGAAGGACTAGCGGGGGGGCGAGTGAGCAGTACTTC. The full variable domain, rest sourced from reference TRBV5-4 and TRBJ2-7, is ETGVTQSPTHLIKTRGQQVTLRCSSQSGHNTVSWYQQALGQGPQFIFQYYREEENGRGNFPPRFSGLQFPNYSSELNVNALELDDSALYLCASSRRTSGGASEQYFGPGTRLTVT.

The chain is built from TRBV28 and TRBJ2-6, with D possibly TRBD1 on 5 matching bases. Germline-derived CDR1 and CDR2 are MDHEN and SYDVKM. Trimming shortened V by 3 bases and J by 8 bases, and 17 bases separated the two germline ends. This CDR3 comprises 16 residues. The CDR3 region is CASSFMRRRATNVLTF. Written as DNA, the CDR3 is TGTGCCAGCAGTTTTATGAGGCGCAGGGCCACCAACGTCCTGACTTTC.

As to this clone: The junction and the germline gene differ at one end; a read error may be behind it. The chain has TRBV9 and TRBJ1-6; D ambiguous. Germline CDR1 SGDLS, CDR2 YYNGEE. CDR3 length: 14 residues. The CDR3: CASIVGAYNSPLHF. The CDR3 nucleotides read TGTGCCAGCATAGTTGGAGCCTACAATTCACCCCTCCACTTT. Full variable domain (rest looked up from reference TRBV9 and TRBJ1-6): DSGVTQTPKHLITATGQRVTLRCSPRSGDLSVYWYQQSLDQGLQFLIQYYNGEERAKGNILERFSAQQFPDLHSELNLSSLELGDSALYFCASIVGAYNSPLHFGNGTRLTVT.

V usage is TRBV10-3 and J usage is TRBJ2-1; a weak D match, TRBD2 (6 bases). Deletions cut 3 bases from V and 9 bases from J, with 12 bases between. CDR3 length: 13 residues. Germline V gives CDR1 ENHRY, CDR2 SYGVKD. CDR3 bases: TGTGCCATCAGTGATTCCGGGGGTGGTGAGCAGTTCTTC. Translation: CAISDSGGGEQFF.

This chain joins TRBV28 and TRBJ1-6; the D gene is possibly TRBD1 (5 bases). V was cut by 4 bases and J by 13 bases, with 14 bases left in between. This CDR3 has 13 residues. Per the germline V gene, CDR1 is MDHEN and CDR2 is SYDVKM. The CDR3 reads CASSSGSRSPLHF. Here the CDR3 DNA reads TGTGCCAGCAGTTCAGGGTCCAGGTCCCCCCTCCACTTT.

The rearrangement uses TRBV2 and TRBJ2-1; a weak D match, TRBD2 (6 bases). CDR1 and CDR2 (germline): SNHLY, FYNNEI. This CDR3 is 14 amino acids long. Trimming took off 6 bases at V and 7 bases at J, with 16 bases between the two ends. In DNA form, the CDR3 reads TGTGCCAGCAGGGCGGGGTTCGGTGAAAATGAGCAGTTCTTC. Encoded protein: CASRAGFGENEQFF.

The chain joins TRBV2 to TRBJ2-5; possibly TRBD2 for D (6 bases). The germline CDR1 and CDR2 sequences are SNHLY and FYNNEI. Trimming took 3 bases from V and 10 from J, leaving 12 bases between them. This CDR3 has 12 amino acids. The CDR3 here is CASSDRWRDQYF. CDR3 nucleotides: TGTGCCAGCAGTGATAGGTGGAGGGACCAGTACTTC.

The chain has TRBV28 and TRBJ1-2; weak D call: TRBD1 (6 bases). Germline loops: CDR1 MDHEN, CDR2 SYDVKM. This CDR3 has 15 residues. The V end lost 3 bases, the J end lost 1 base, and 12 bases lay between the germline ends. The CDR3 DNA reads as TGTGCCAGCAGTTTTTCGACACAGGGTAACTATGGCTACACCTTC. Its protein is CASSFSTQGNYGYTF.

V gene TRBV28 combines with J gene TRBJ1-2, with D unclear. Deletions cut 10 bases from V and 7 bases from J, with 19 bases between. Germline CDR1 MDHEN, CDR2 SYDVKM. The CDR3 length is 13 residues. The DNA for the CDR3 is TGTGCCACCCCCGGGGAAAGGGCTGGTGGCTACACCTTC. Encoded protein: CATPGERAGGYTF.

The V and J genes are TRBV4-2 and TRBJ2-7; TRBD2 matches 12 bases. The CDR3 consists of 15 residues. Trimming at V came to 6 bases and at J to 2 bases, leaving 5 bases not matched to a gene. CDR1 LGHNA and CDR2 YNFKEQ come from the germline V gene. The CDR3 is CASRPTSGGTYEQYF. The CDR3 nucleotides are TGTGCCAGCAGACCGACTAGCGGGGGAACCTACGAGCAGTACTTC.

Concerning this clone: Germline and junction disagree at one end, which may indicate a read error. The genes are TRBV11-2 and TRBJ2-7; 8 nucleotides line up with TRBD2. Per the germline V gene, CDR1 is SGHAT and CDR2 is FQNNGV. CDR3 length: 12 amino acids. The chain's CDR3 is CASSLVASGPDF. The CDR3 coding sequence is TGTGCCAGCAGCTTAGTCGCTAGCGGGCCCGACTTC.

This sequence joins TRBV7-9 and TRBJ2-2; D possibly uses TRBD1 or TRBD2 (6 bases each). The CDR3 totals 17 residues. The V gene lost 8 bases and the J gene lost 2 bases, with 21 bases spanning the gap. Germline CDR1 reads SEHNR; CDR2 reads FQNEAQ (reference sequence). The CDR3 spells CASGPAGRGGNTGELFF. CDR3 in DNA: TGTGCCAGCGGGCCCGCCGGGAGAGGGGGTAACACCGGGGAGCTGTTTTTT.

The rearrangement joins TRBV30 to TRBJ2-3, with D uncertain. V shed 5 bases and J shed 6 bases, with 12 bases lying between them. The CDR3 covers 12 residues. From germline, CDR1 is GTSNPN and CDR2 SVGIG (reference sequence). The DNA of the CDR3 is TGTGCCTGGGGGGTTACGGCGGATACGCAGTATTTT. Translated: CAWGVTADTQYF.

This chain links TRBV18 with TRBJ1-5; TRBD1 matches 7 bases. V was pared by 4 bases and J by 8 bases, with 11 bases of the junction left unmatched. CDR1 and CDR2 (germline): KGHSH, LQKENI. CDR3 length equals 15 residues. The CDR3 loop is CASSLSQGDVKPQHF. In DNA, the CDR3 is TGTGCCAGCTCACTCTCGCAGGGGGATGTCAAGCCCCAGCATTTT.